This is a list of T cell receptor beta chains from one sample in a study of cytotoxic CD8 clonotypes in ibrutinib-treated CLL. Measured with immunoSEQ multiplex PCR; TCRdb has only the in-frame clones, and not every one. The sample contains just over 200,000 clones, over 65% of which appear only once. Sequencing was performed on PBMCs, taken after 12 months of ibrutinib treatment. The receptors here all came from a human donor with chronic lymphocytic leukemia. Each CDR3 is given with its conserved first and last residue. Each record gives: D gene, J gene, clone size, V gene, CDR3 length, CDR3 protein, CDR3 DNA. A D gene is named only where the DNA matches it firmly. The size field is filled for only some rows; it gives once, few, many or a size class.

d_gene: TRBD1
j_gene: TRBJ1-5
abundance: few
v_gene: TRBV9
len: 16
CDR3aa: CASSVNGDRVDQPQHF
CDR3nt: TGTGCCAGCAGCGTCAACGGAGACAGGGTGGATCAGCCCCAGCATTTT

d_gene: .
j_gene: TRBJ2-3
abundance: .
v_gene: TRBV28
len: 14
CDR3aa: CATQITRGTDTQYF
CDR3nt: TGTGCCACCCAAATAACTAGGGGTACAGATACGCAGTATTTT

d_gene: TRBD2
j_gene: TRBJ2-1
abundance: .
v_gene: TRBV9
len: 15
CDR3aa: CASSAVTSGYNEQFF
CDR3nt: TGTGCCAGCAGTGCGGTGACTAGCGGATACAATGAGCAGTTCTTC

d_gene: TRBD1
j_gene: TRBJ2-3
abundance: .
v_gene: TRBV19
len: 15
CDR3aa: CASSSPGTGGDTQYF
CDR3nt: TGTGCCAGTAGTTCACCCGGGACAGGGGGAGATACGCAGTATTTT

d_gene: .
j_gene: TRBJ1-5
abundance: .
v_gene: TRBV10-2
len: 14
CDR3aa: CASSDRAGNQPQHF
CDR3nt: TGCGCCAGCAGTGATAGGGCAGGGAATCAGCCCCAGCATTTT

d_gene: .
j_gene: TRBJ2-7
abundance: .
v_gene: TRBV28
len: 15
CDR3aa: CASSLGGTRSYEQYF
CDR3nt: TGTGCCAGCAGCTTAGGAGGGACCCGCTCCTACGAGCAGTACTTC

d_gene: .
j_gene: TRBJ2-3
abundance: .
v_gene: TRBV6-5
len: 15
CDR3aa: CASSYGGTSTDTQYF
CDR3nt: TGTGCCAGCAGTTACGGGGGCACCAGCACAGATACGCAGTATTTT

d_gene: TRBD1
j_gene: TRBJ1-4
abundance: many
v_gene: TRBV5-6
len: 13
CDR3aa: CASSPGQPGKLFF
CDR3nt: TGTGCCAGCAGCCCGGGACAGCCAGGCAAACTGTTTTTT

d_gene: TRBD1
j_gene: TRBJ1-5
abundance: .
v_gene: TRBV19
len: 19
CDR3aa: CASSIGHGGTGVYNQPQHF
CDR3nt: TGTGCCAGTAGTATAGGCCACGGGGGAACAGGGGTCTATAATCAGCCCCAGCATTTT

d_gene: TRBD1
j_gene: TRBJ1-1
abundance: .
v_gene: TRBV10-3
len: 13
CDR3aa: CAISWTGNTEAFF
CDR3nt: TGTGCCATCAGTTGGACAGGGAACACTGAAGCTTTCTTT

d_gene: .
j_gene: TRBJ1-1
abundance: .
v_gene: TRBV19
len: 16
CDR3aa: CASSIGIDRPNTEAFF
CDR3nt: TGTGCCAGTAGTATTGGGATTGACAGGCCTAACACTGAAGCTTTCTTT

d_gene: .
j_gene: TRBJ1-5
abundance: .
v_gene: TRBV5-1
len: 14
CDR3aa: CASSSGQTDQPQHF
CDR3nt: TGCGCCAGCAGCTCGGGACAAACTGATCAGCCCCAGCATTTT

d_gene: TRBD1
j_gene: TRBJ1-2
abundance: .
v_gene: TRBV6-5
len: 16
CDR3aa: CASSSDRTGGSYGYTF
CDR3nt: TGTGCCAGCAGTTCGGACAGGACGGGAGGATCTTATGGCTACACCTTC

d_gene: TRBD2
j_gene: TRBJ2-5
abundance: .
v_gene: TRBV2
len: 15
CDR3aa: CASSGAGARGETQYF
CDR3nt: TGTGCCAGCAGTGGAGCGGGGGCCCGAGGCGAGACCCAGTACTTC

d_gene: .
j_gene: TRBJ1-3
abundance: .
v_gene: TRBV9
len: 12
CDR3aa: CASSVAGGTIYF
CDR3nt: TGTGCCAGCAGCGTAGCCGGCGGCACCATATATTTT

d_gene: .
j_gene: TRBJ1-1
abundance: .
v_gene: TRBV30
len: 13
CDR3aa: CAWSVVKGREAFF
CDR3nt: TGTGCCTGGAGTGTTGTCAAGGGCAGGGAAGCTTTCTTT

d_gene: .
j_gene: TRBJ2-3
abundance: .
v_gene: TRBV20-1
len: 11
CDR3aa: CSAGRLDTQYF
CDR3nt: TGCAGTGCCGGACGTTTAGATACGCAGTATTTT

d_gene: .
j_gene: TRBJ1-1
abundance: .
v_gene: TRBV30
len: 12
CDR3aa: CAWILMNTEAFF
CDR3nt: TGTGCCTGGATTCTGATGAACACTGAAGCTTTCTTT

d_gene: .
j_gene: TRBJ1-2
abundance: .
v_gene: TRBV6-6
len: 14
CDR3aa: CASSSDRTDYGYTF
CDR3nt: TGTGCCAGCAGTTCTGACCGCACTGATTATGGCTACACCTTC

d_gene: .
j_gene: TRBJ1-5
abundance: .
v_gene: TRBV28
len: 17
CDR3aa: CASSLLGGQGGRQPQHF
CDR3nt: TGTGCCAGCAGTTTATTAGGGGGACAAGGTGGGAGGCAGCCCCAGCATTTT

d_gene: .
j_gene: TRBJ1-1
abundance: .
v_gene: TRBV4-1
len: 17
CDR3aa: CASSLKGTGTQNTEAFF
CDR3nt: TGCGCCAGCAGCCTCAAAGGAACGGGGACTCAGAACACTGAAGCTTTCTTT

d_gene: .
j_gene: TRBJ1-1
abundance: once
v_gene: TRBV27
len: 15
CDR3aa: CASIAGPHRATEAFF
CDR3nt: TGTGCCAGCATAGCAGGGCCGCACAGGGCCACTGAAGCTTTCTTT

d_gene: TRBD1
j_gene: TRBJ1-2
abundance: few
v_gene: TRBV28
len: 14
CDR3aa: CASSFLDRVYGYTF
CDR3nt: TGTGCCAGCAGTTTCCTGGACAGGGTTTATGGCTACACCTTC